The 5 T cell receptor beta chains presented below share a single source sample, sequenced in a study of vaccination and CD4 T cells after COVID-19. No cognate antigen is known for these TCRs. Sequencing of cultured CD4+ T cell DNA used the Oncomine TCR Beta short-read assay. TCRdb reanalysed the PCR reads using MiXCR and keeps one entry per CDR3 protein. In the table there are some 10,000 distinct CDR3 sequences, about 66% of which are singletons. Treatment defined: 10-day PBMC culture with coronavirus spike peptide pools or control peptides (ViraFEST assay). Sequencing input: CD4+ T cells from blood, cultured in vitro. These receptors were obtained from a human donor who had recovered from COVID-19.

This chain joins TRBV5-8 and TRBJ1-2; 8 bases are shared with TRBD1. Germline CDR1 and CDR2: SGHTS and YDEGEE. With V trimmed by 5 bases and J by 8 bases, 5 bases remained unmatched. The CDR3 runs 12 residues. DNA of the CDR3: TGTGCCAGCAGGCGGACAGGGAGCGGCTACACCTTC. This translates into CASRRTGSGYTF.

The rearrangement joins TRBV5-1 to TRBJ2-5, with D hard to call. Deletions cut 3 bases from V and 2 bases from J, with 2 bases between. Germline CDR1 is SGHRS and CDR2 is YFSETQ. CDR3 length: 11 amino acids. The CDR3 region is CASSYQETQYF. The CDR3 DNA is TGCGCCAGCAGCTATCAAGAGACCCAGTACTTC.

The chain couples TRBV10-3 to TRBJ2-3; 9 bases line up with TRBD2. This CDR3 comprises 15 residues. The V segment lost 4 bases and the J segment 2 bases; nucleotides outside the gene matches: 4. Per germline, CDR1 ENHRY and CDR2 SYGVKD. The chain's CDR3 is CAISGSGGPTDTQYF. CDR3 nucleotide sequence: TGTGCCATCAGTGGTAGCGGGGGACCCACAGATACGCAGTATTTT.

The chain employs TRBV27 and TRBJ2-4; 8 nucleotides agree with TRBD1. CDR3 length: 16 amino acids. CDR1 is MNHEY, CDR2 SMNVEV, per germline (reference sequence). The ends lost 5 bases at V and 0 bases at J; junction bases unmatched: 6. Here the CDR3 reads CASSPMDRAAKNIQYF. The CDR3 DNA reads TGTGCCAGCAGTCCGATGGACAGGGCAGCCAAAAACATTCAGTACTTC.

DNA for the CDR3: TGTGCCAGCAGCTTAATACCGCAGTCGTCCAGTAACTATGGCTACACCTTC. As protein: CASSLIPQSSSNYGYTF. This chain connects TRBV7-9 to TRBJ1-2, with D uncertain. The CDR3 sequence is 17 residues long. V was shortened by 2 bases and J by 1 base, with 17 bases between the two germline ends. CDR1 is SEHNR and CDR2 is FQNEAQ in the germline V gene (reference sequence).